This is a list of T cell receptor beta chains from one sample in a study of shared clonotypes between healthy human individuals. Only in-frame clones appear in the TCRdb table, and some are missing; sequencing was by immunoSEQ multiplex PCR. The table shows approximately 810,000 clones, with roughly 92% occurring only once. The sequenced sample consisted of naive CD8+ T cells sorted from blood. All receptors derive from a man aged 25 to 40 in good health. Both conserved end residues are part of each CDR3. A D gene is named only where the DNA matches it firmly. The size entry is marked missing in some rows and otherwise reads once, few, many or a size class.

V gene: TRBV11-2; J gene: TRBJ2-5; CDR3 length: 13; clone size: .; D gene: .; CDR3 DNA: TGTGCCAGCAGCTTAGAAGTTACCGAGACCCAGTACTTC; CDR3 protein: CASSLEVTETQYF
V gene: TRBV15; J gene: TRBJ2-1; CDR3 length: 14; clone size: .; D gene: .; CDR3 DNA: TGTGCCACCAGCGCTCCGGGAAGGAACAATGAGCAGTTCTTC; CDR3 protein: CATSAPGRNNEQFF
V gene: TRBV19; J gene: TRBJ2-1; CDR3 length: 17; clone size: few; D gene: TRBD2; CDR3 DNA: TGTGCCAGTAGTATGGGGGTGGGCGGGAGGACATACAATGAGCAGTTCTTC; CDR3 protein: CASSMGVGGRTYNEQFF
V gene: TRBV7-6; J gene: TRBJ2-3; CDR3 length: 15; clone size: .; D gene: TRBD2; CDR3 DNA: TGTGCCAGCAGCTTGACTAGCGACCCCACGAATACGCAGTATTTT; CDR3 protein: CASSLTSDPTNTQYF
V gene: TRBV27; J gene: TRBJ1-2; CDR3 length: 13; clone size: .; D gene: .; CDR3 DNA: TGTGCCAGCAGTCCAGGCAGAGACTATGGCTACACCTTC; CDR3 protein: CASSPGRDYGYTF
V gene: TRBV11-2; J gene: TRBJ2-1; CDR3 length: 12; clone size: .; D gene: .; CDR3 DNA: TGTGCCAGCAGCTGGGGGGCAGGTGAGCAGTTCTTC; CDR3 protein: CASSWGAGEQFF
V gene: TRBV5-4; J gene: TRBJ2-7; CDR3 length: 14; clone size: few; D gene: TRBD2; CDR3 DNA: TGTGCCAGCAGCTTTAGCGGGAGCGGCGACGAGCAGTACTTC; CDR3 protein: CASSFSGSGDEQYF
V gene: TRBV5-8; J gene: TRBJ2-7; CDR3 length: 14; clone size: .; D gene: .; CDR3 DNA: TGTGCCAGTCACACACAGGGCCATCACTACGAGCAGTACTTC; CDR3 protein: CASHTQGHHYEQYF
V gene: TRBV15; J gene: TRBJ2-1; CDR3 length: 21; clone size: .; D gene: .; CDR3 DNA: TGTGCCACCAGCAGAGGTATTGTGGCGTCTAGGGACCCCTTCTCCTACAATGAGCAGTTCTTC; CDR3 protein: CATSRGIVASRDPFSYNEQFF
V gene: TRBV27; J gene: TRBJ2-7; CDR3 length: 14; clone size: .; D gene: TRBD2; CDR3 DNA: TGTGCCAGCAGTCCGGGACTAGCGGGAGTATTGGAGTACTTC; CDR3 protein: CASSPGLAGVLEYF
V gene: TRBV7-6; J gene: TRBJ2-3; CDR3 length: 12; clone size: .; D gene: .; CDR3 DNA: TGTGCCAGCAGCTCCGAGGGTGATACGCAGTATTTT; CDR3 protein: CASSSEGDTQYF
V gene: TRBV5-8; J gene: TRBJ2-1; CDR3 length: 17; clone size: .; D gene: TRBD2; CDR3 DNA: TGTGCCAGCGACCCGGGACTAGCGGGGAGCTCCTACAATGAGCAGTTCTTC; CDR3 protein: CASDPGLAGSSYNEQFF
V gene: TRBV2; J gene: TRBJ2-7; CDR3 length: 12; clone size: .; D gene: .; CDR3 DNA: TGTGCCAGCAGAGACAGGCCTTACGAGCAGTACTTC; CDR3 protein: CASRDRPYEQYF
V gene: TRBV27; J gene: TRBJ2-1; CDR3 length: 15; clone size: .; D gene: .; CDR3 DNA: TGTGCCAGCAGCCAACAGGGAGGAGAGTACAATGAGCAGTTCTTC; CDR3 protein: CASSQQGGEYNEQFF
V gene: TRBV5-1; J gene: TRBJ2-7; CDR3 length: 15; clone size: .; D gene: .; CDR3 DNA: TGCGCCAGCAGCTTGGTTGGGACGTACTCCTACGAGCAGTACTTC; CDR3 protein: CASSLVGTYSYEQYF
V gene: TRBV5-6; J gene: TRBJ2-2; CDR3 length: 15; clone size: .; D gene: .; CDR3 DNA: TGTGCCAGCAGCCGGGCCGGGCTCAACACCGGGGAGCTGTTTTTT; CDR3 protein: CASSRAGLNTGELFF
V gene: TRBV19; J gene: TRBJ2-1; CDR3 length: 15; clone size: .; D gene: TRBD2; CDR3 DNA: TGTGCCAGTAGTACAAGCGGGAGTAGGTACAATGAGCAGTTCTTC; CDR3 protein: CASSTSGSRYNEQFF
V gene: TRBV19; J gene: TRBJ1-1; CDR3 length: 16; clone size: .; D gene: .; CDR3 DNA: TGTGCCAGTAGCCCTACCCCTCCGATGCTGGTCGCTGAAGCTTTCTTT; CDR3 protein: CASSPTPPMLVAEAFF
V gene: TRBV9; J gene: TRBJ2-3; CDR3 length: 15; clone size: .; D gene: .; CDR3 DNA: TGTGCCAGCAGCGGGATGGACTTAAGCACAGATACGCAGTATTTT; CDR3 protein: CASSGMDLSTDTQYF
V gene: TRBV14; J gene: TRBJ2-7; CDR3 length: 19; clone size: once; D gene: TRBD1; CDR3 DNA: TGTGCCAGCAGCCACCTTATTTCCGGGACAGTATCGGGGTTGGACGAGCAGTACTTC; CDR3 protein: CASSHLISGTVSGLDEQYF
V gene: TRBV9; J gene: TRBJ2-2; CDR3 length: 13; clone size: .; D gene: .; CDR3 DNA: TGTGCCAGCAGCGTAGGACTAGCCGGGGAGCTGTTTTTT; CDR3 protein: CASSVGLAGELFF
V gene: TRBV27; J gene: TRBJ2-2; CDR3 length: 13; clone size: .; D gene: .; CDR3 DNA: TGTGCCAGCAGTTATAGCCGCACCGGGGAGCTGTTTTTT; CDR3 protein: CASSYSRTGELFF
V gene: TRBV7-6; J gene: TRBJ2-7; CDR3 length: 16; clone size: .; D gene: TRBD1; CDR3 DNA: TGTGCCAGCAGCTTCGGTGTCGGGACAGGGATAGCCGAGCAGTACTTC; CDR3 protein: CASSFGVGTGIAEQYF
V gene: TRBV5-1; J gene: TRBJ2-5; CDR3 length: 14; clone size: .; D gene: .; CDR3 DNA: TGCGCCAGCAGCGCCCCGGCAGGCCAAGAGACCCAGTACTTC; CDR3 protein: CASSAPAGQETQYF
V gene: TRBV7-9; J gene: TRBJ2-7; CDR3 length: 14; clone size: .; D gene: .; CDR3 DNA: TGTGCCAGCAGCGACGCCCAGAATTCCTACGAGCAGTACTTC; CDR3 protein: CASSDAQNSYEQYF
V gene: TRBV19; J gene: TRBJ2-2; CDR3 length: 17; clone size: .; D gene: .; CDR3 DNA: TGTGCCAGTAGTATCCCCCTACTCCAGGGCGGATCTGGGGAGCTGTTTTTT; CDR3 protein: CASSIPLLQGGSGELFF
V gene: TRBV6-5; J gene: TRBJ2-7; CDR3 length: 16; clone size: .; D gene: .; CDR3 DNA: TGTGCCAGCAGTTACTCATTGCCCCAACTTACCTACGAGCAGTACTTC; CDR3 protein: CASSYSLPQLTYEQYF
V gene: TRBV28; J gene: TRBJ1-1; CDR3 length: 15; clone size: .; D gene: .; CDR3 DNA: TGTGCCAGCAGGCTCCCGGGAGAGGGAGTGACTGAAGCTTTCTTT; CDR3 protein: CASRLPGEGVTEAFF
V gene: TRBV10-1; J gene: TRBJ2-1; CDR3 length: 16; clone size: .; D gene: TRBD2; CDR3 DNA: TGCGCCAGCAGTGCACAAACTAGCGGGAGGGTGTATGAGCAGTTCTTC; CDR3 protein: CASSAQTSGRVYEQFF
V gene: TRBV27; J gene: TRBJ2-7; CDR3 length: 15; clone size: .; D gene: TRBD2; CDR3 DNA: TGTGCCAGCAGTTTAATCGTAGCGGGGACCTACGAGCAGTACTTC; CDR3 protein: CASSLIVAGTYEQYF
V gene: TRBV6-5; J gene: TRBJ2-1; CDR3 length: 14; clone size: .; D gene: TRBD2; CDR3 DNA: TGTGCCAGCAGTCCTAGCGGGGTGTACAATGAGCAGTTCTTC; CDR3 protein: CASSPSGVYNEQFF
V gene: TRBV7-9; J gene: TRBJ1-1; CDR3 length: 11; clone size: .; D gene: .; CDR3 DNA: TGTGCCAGCAGAGGAGCCGCTGAAGCTTTCTTT; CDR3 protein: CASRGAAEAFF
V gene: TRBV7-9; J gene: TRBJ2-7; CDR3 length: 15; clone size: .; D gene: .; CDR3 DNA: TGTGCCAGCAGCTCGACAGGACCGGGGGGATACGAGCAGTACTTC; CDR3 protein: CASSSTGPGGYEQYF
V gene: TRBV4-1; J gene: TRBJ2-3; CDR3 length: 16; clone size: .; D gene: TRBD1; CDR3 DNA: TGCGCCAGCAGCCCCAGACAGGGATTTCAGAGAGATACGCAGTATTTT; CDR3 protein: CASSPRQGFQRDTQYF
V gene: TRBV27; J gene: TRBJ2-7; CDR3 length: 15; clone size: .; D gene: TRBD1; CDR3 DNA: TGTGCCAGCAGTTCGACAGGGGGACCCTCCTACGAGCAGTACTTC; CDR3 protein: CASSSTGGPSYEQYF
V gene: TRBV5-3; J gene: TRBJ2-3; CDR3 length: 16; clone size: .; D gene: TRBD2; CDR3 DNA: TGTGCCAGAAGCTTGGATAGCGGGAGGCACACAGATACGCAGTATTTT; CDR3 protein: CARSLDSGRHTDTQYF
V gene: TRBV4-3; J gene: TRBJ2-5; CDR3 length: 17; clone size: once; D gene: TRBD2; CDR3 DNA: TGCGCCAGCAGCCAAGAATCCCTAGCGGGAGGACAAGAGACCCAGTACTTC; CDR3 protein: CASSQESLAGGQETQYF
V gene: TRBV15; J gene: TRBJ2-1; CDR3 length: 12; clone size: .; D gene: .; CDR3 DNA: TGTGCCACCAGCAGACATTACAATGAGCAGTTCTTC; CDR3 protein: CATSRHYNEQFF
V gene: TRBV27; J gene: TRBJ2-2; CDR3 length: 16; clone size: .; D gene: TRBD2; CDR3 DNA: TGTGCCAGCAGCCTCCGGGGACTAGTGGGCACCGGGGAGCTGTTTTTT; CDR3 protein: CASSLRGLVGTGELFF
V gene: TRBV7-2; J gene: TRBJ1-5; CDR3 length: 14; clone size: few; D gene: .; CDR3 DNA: TGTGCCAGCAGCTTGTTGAATAGCAATCAGCCCCAGCATTTT; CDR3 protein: CASSLLNSNQPQHF
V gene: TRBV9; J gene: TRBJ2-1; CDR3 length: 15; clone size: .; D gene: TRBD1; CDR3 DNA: TGTGCCAGCAGCGGGCCCGGGACAGGGTGGAGTGAGCAGTTCTTC; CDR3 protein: CASSGPGTGWSEQFF
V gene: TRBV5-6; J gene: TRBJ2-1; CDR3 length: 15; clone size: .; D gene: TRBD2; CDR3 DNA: TGTGCCAGCAGTTTAGCGGGAGGGGCGGACAATGAGCAGTTCTTC; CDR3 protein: CASSLAGGADNEQFF
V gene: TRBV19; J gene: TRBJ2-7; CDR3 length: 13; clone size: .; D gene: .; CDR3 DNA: TGTGCCAGTAGTATTAGCGGATTCTACGAGCAGTACTTC; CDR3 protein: CASSISGFYEQYF
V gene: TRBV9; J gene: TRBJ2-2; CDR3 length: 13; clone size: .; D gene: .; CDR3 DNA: TGTGCCAGCAGCCATCTAAATACCGGGGAGCTGTTTTTT; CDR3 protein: CASSHLNTGELFF
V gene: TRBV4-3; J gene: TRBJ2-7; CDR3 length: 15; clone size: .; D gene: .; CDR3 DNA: TGCGCCAGCAGCCAAGGGATTTCCCACTCCTACGAGCAGTACTTC; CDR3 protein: CASSQGISHSYEQYF